This T cell receptor beta chain is from a study of cytomegalovirus exposure and HLA in healthy donors. The primer mix had 60 Vbeta and 13 Jbeta primers. Libraries were prepared by immunoSEQ multiplex PCR; TCRdb keeps only in-frame clonotypes and omits some of them. The profile shows about 94,000 clones, around 66% of them singletons. Study results and limitations: The authors considered a cluster of highly shared sequence variants likely to be a sequencing artifact. Association of a missense DCLRE1C variant with TCR beta V- and J-gene trimming was reported in a later analysis. Within an earlier analysis, most TCR beta V segments proved productive either about 90% or about 30% of the time.

For this clone: What it binds is unknown.

The V end lost 0 bases, the J end lost 6 bases, and 14 bases lay between the germline ends. This CDR3 is built from 15 residues. Germline CDR1 and CDR2: MGHRA and YSYEKL. The sequence came from a man aged 30 to 39 in good health and CMV-seronegative. Sequencing input: PBMCs. This chain uses TRBV4-1 with TRBJ1-1; D perhaps matches TRBD1 (5 bases). CDR3 in DNA: TGCGCCAGCAGCCAAGATCTTGGGGCTATCCCTGAAGCTTTCTTT. Translation gives CASSQDLGAIPEAFF.